This TCR beta chain was sequenced for a study of CD4 T cells in relation to SARS-CoV-2 and coronaviruses. Study-wide background: After roughly eleven days of antigen culture, PBMC TCR beta CDR3s were sequenced. The negative reference was HIV-1 Nef peptide pool or peptide-free culture.

This clone was observed a handful of times. Its specificity is not known. The CDR3 extends over 13 amino acids. Germline-derived CDR1 and CDR2 are GTSNPN and SVGIG (reference sequence). V lost 1 base to trimming and J lost 4 bases, with 10 bases between them. Libraries were prepared by immunoSEQ multiplex PCR; TCRdb keeps only in-frame clonotypes and omits some of them. This table has tens of thousands of clones, about 80% appearing once. Unexposed donor CD4+ T cells date from about 2011-2018, before the COVID-19 pandemic. The cells were cultured for 10 days before CD4+ T cells were isolated. As cell numbers allowed, unexposed-donor CD4+ T cells faced SARS-CoV-2 S/N and four cold-coronavirus spikes.

V usage is TRBV30 and J usage is TRBJ1-1, with D possibly TRBD1 on 5 matching bases. Sequenced material: CD4+ T cells from PBMCs, cultured in vitro. The receptor's source is a human donor in good health. The CDR3 spells CAWSEQAGTEAFF. The CDR3 coding sequence is TGTGCCTGGAGTGAACAGGCGGGCACTGAAGCTTTCTTT.